The T cell receptor beta chain under discussion was sequenced for a study of EBV T-cell therapy then PD-1 blockade in nasopharyngeal carcinoma. CDR1 is SGDLS, CDR2 YYNGEE, per germline. V was clipped by 3 bases and J by 2 bases; unmatched bases: 6. The CDR3 is made up of 15 amino acids. Specified treatment: AdE1-LMPpoly-expanded autologous EBV-specific T-cell therapy followed by anti-PD-1 nivolumab. Method: immunoSEQ multiplex PCR; TCRdb's copy keeps in-frame clones and lacks some. Of about 22,000 clones in the sample, 82% are singletons; the top ten hold approximately 24%. In this sample, this clone is medium-sized. Its specificity is unknown.

The V and J genes are TRBV9 and TRBJ2-7; TRBD1 matches 9 bases. The origin of this receptor is a middle-aged man with nasopharyngeal carcinoma. This specimen was CD8+ T cells from blood, taken at day -245 from a patient whose treatment included autologous EBV-specific T cells and nivolumab. The CDR3 is CASSDDGTGTYEQYF. The CDR3 region has the DNA TGTGCCAGCAGCGACGACGGGACAGGGACCTACGAGCAGTACTTC.